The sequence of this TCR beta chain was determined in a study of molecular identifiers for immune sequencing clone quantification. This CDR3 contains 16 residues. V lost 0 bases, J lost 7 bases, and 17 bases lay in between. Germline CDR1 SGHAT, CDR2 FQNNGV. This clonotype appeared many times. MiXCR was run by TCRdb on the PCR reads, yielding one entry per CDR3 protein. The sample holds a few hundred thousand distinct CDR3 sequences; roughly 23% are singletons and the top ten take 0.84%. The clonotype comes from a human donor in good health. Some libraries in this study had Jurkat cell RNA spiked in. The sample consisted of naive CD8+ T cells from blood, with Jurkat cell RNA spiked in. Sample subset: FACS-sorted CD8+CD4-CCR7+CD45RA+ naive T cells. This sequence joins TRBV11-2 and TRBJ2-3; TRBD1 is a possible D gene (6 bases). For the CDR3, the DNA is TGTGCCAGCAGCTTAGATCAGGGATTGGGGGCGCATACGCAGTATTTT. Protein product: CASSLDQGLGAHTQYF.